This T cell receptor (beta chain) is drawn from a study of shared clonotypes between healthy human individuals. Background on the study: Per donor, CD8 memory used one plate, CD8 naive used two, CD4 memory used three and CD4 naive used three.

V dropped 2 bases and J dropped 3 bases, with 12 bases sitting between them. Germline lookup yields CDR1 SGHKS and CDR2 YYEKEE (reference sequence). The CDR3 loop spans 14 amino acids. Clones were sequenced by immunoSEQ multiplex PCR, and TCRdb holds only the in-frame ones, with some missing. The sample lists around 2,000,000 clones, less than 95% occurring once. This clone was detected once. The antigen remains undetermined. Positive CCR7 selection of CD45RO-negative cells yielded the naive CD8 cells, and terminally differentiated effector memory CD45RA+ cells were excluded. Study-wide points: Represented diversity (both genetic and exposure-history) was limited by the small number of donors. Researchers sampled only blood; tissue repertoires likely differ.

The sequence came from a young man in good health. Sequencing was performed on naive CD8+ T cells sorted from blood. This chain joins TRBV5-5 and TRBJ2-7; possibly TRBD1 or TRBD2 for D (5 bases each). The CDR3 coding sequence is TGTGCCAGCAGCTTAAGGGACGGTAACTACGAGCAGTACTTC. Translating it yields CASSLRDGNYEQYF.